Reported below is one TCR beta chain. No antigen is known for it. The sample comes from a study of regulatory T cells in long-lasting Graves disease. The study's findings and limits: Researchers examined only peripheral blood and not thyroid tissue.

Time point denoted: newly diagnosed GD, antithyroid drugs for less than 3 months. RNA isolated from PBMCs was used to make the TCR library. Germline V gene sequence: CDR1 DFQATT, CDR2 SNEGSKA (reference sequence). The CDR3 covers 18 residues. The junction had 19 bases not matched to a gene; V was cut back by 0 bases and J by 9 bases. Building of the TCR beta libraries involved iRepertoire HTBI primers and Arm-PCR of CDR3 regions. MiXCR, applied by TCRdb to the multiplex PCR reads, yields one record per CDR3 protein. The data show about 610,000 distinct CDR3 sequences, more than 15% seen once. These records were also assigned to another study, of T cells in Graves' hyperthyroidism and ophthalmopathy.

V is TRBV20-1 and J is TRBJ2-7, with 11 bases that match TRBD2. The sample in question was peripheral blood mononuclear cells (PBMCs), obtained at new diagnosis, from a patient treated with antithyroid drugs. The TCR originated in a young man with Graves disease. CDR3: CSARDAARRGTSGAVQYF. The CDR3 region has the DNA TGCAGTGCTAGAGATGCGGCGCGTCGAGGGACTAGCGGAGCCGTGCAGTACTTC.